This is a list of T cell receptor beta chains from one sample in a study of cytomegalovirus exposure and HLA in healthy donors. Method: immunoSEQ multiplex PCR; TCRdb's copy keeps in-frame clones and lacks some. The sample consists of some 140,000 clones, around 77% of them appearing once. The source material was PBMCs. Every receptor here comes from a man in his fifties or sixties in good health and CMV-seronegative. The CDR3 runs from the conserved cysteine through the conserved F or W. A D gene is named only where the DNA matches it firmly. The listing skips clone size in some rows; elsewhere it reads once, few, many or a size class.

TRBJ2-1 | TRBD2 | TRBV7-6 | once | CASSTGLAGNEQFF | TGTGCCAGCAGCACCGGACTAGCGGGAAATGAGCAGTTCTTC
TRBJ2-2 | TRBD2 | TRBV9 | NA | CASRPGLPNTGELFF | TGTGCCAGCAGGCCGGGACTACCAAACACCGGGGAGCTGTTTTTT
TRBJ1-5 | TRBD1 | TRBV19 | NA | CASSTRDRRNSNQPQHF | TGTGCCAGTAGTACCCGGGACAGGCGTAATAGCAATCAGCCCCAGCATTTT
TRBJ2-6 | TRBD2 | TRBV30 | few | CAWSPLGGSSGANVLTF | TGTGCCTGGAGCCCCCTGGGGGGGTCCTCTGGGGCCAACGTCCTGACTTTC
TRBJ2-7 | TRBD2 | TRBV28 | NA | CASSLLREKWEQYF | TGTGCCAGCAGTTTATTGCGGGAGAAGTGGGAGCAGTACTTC
TRBJ1-1 | NA | TRBV6-1 | NA | CASSLEGVTEAFF | TGTGCCAGCAGCCTCGAGGGGGTCACTGAAGCTTTCTTT
TRBJ2-5 | TRBD1 | TRBV25-1 | NA | CASSGSGGRVETQYF | TGTGCCAGCAGTGGTTCAGGGGGACGAGTGGAGACCCAGTACTTC
TRBJ1-3 | TRBD1 | TRBV6-6 | NA | CASSYGQDGGNTIYF | TGTGCCAGCAGTTACGGACAGGATGGCGGAAACACCATATATTTT
TRBJ2-7 | NA | TRBV28 | NA | CASSSGTYEQYF | TGTGCCAGCAGTTCAGGGACCTACGAGCAGTACTTC
TRBJ2-3 | TRBD2 | TRBV11-2 | NA | CASSTRPTGGDTQYF | TGTGCCAGCAGCACTCGACCCACGGGGGGAGATACGCAGTATTTT
TRBJ1-1 | TRBD1 | TRBV16 | NA | CASSLDRATEAFF | TGTGCCAGCAGTCTCGACAGGGCGACTGAAGCTTTCTTT
TRBJ1-1 | NA | TRBV11-2 | few | CASSLREMNTEAFF | TGTGCCAGCAGCTTAAGGGAGATGAACACTGAAGCTTTCTTT
TRBJ2-3 | TRBD1 | TRBV29-1 | NA | CGVYLRQGTDTQYF | TGCGGCGTCTACCTGAGACAGGGGACAGATACGCAGTATTTT
TRBJ2-4 | NA | TRBV5-1 | NA | CASSLEGGPSDIQYF | TGCGCCAGCAGCTTGGAGGGGGGGCCTTCGGACATTCAGTACTTC
TRBJ2-7 | TRBD2 | TRBV27 | NA | CASSMTSGTYEQYF | TGTGCCAGCAGCATGACTAGCGGAACCTACGAGCAGTACTTC
TRBJ1-1 | TRBD1 | TRBV7-8 | NA | CASSSRTGVGTEAFF | TGTGCCAGCAGCTCCAGGACAGGGGTGGGCACTGAAGCTTTCTTT
TRBJ2-3 | TRBD1 | TRBV4-1 | NA | CASSQVTGQGGTQYF | TGCGCCAGCAGCCAAGTTACGGGACAGGGTGGTACGCAGTATTTT
TRBJ1-1 | NA | TRBV19 | NA | CASSSQMNTEAFF | TGTGCCAGTAGTTCTCAGATGAACACTGAAGCTTTCTTT
TRBJ1-5 | NA | TRBV28 | few | CASSLPTTVAGGFGQPQHF | TGTGCCAGCAGTCTCCCCACGACCGTAGCGGGGGGATTCGGGCAGCCCCAGCATTTT
TRBJ2-2 | TRBD2 | TRBV5-6 | NA | CASSPGLAGDTGELFF | TGTGCCAGCAGTCCCGGACTAGCGGGAGACACCGGGGAGCTGTTTTTT
TRBJ2-5 | NA | TRBV7-9 | NA | CASSYLGGSGGQETQYF | TGTGCCAGCAGCTACCTCGGGGGTAGCGGTGGCCAAGAGACCCAGTACTTC
TRBJ2-1 | NA | TRBV5-1 | NA | CASSLNRGYEQFF | TGCGCCAGCAGCCTTAATAGGGGGTACGAGCAGTTCTTC
TRBJ2-1 | NA | TRBV5-6 | NA | CASSSFNEQFF | TGTGCCAGCAGCTCCTTTAATGAGCAGTTCTTC
TRBJ1-2 | TRBD1 | TRBV7-9 | NA | CASSLEDRGQIGYTF | TGTGCCAGCAGCTTAGAGGACAGGGGGCAAATTGGCTACACCTTC
TRBJ2-7 | NA | TRBV5-6 | NA | CASSLAPRSEQYF | TGTGCCAGCAGCTTGGCACCGCGGAGCGAGCAGTACTTC
TRBJ2-1 | NA | TRBV9 | NA | CASSVDPTGGNEQFF | TGTGCCAGCAGCGTAGATCCGACAGGAGGAAATGAGCAGTTCTTC
TRBJ2-1 | TRBD2 | TRBV19 | NA | CASSIRGVRSYNEQFF | TGTGCCAGTAGTATTCGGGGGGTCAGGTCCTACAATGAGCAGTTCTTC
TRBJ2-5 | TRBD2 | TRBV7-6 | NA | CASSLRTSGGWAQETQYF | TGTGCCAGCAGCTTACGGACTAGCGGGGGGTGGGCCCAAGAGACCCAGTACTTC
TRBJ2-3 | TRBD1 | TRBV18 | NA | CASSAGTEKDTQYF | TGTGCCAGCTCAGCCGGGACAGAGAAAGATACGCAGTATTTT
TRBJ2-7 | NA | TRBV2 | NA | CASSARDMQYF | TGTGCCAGCAGTGCCCGGGACATGCAGTACTTC
TRBJ2-1 | NA | TRBV29-1 | NA | CSVERGQRYNEQFF | TGCAGCGTCGAAAGAGGCCAGCGATACAATGAGCAGTTCTTC
TRBJ1-4 | NA | TRBV7-9 | few | CASSRGGGVDGEKLFF | TGTGCCAGCAGCCGGGGCGGCGGGGTGGATGGTGAAAAACTGTTTTTT
TRBJ2-6 | TRBD1 | TRBV5-1 | NA | CASSPRTGLSGANVLTF | TGCGCCAGCAGCCCGCGGACAGGGCTCTCTGGGGCCAACGTCCTGACTTTC
TRBJ2-2 | TRBD1 | TRBV11-3 | NA | CASSLGQGNTGELFF | TGTGCCAGCAGCTTGGGACAGGGCAACACCGGGGAGCTGTTTTTT
TRBJ2-1 | TRBD1 | TRBV4-1 | NA | CASSQDYSQGAEPNEQFF | TGCGCCAGCAGCCAAGACTACTCTCAGGGGGCTGAGCCCAATGAGCAGTTCTTC
TRBJ2-3 | TRBD2 | TRBV9 | NA | CASSVLAGVDADTQYF | TGTGCCAGCAGCGTCTTAGCGGGAGTTGACGCGGATACGCAGTATTTT
TRBJ2-3 | TRBD2 | TRBV7-2 | NA | CASSQGLAGVVTQYF | TGTGCCAGCAGCCAGGGACTAGCGGGAGTAGTTACGCAGTATTTT
TRBJ2-1 | NA | TRBV9 | NA | CASSVLGDNEQFF | TGTGCCAGCAGCGTACTAGGGGACAATGAGCAGTTCTTC
TRBJ1-5 | NA | TRBV27 | NA | CASSSYSNQPQHF | TGTGCCAGCAGTTCCTATAGCAATCAGCCCCAGCATTTT
TRBJ2-5 | NA | TRBV6-5 | NA | CASTQRETQYF | TGTGCCAGCACCCAACGGGAGACCCAGTACTTC
TRBJ2-1 | TRBD2 | TRBV6-1 | many | CASRVEREGRNEQFF | TGTGCCAGCAGAGTCGAGCGGGAGGGCAGGAATGAGCAGTTCTTC
TRBJ2-2 | TRBD1 | TRBV19 | once | CASYRGRELFF | TGTGCCAGCTACAGGGGTCGGGAGCTGTTTTTT
TRBJ1-2 | NA | TRBV9 | NA | CASSTTGSSYGYTF | TGTGCCAGCAGCACTACAGGGAGTAGCTATGGCTACACCTTC
TRBJ2-5 | NA | TRBV6-1 | NA | CASSEDQGRGYLETQYF | TGTGCCAGCAGTGAAGATCAGGGAAGGGGATATCTAGAGACCCAGTACTTC
TRBJ2-1 | TRBD2 | TRBV7-9 | NA | CASSRTSGRVDEQFF | TGTGCCAGCAGCCGGACTAGCGGGAGGGTCGATGAGCAGTTCTTC
TRBJ2-7 | TRBD1 | TRBV6-1 | NA | CASSERGTGVEQYF | TGTGCCAGCAGTGAACGCGGGACAGGGGTCGAGCAGTACTTC
TRBJ2-2 | NA | TRBV11-2 | NA | CASSLGPAANTGELFF | TGTGCCAGCAGCTTAGGACCAGCGGCGAACACCGGGGAGCTGTTTTTT
TRBJ2-7 | TRBD2 | TRBV28 | once | CASSTITSGSYEQYF | TGTGCCAGCAGTACTATAACTAGCGGGAGTTACGAGCAGTACTTC
TRBJ2-7 | NA | TRBV11-2 | few | CASSLDRSTYYEQYF | TGTGCCAGCAGCTTAGATCGGAGCACCTACTACGAGCAGTACTTC
TRBJ2-7 | NA | TRBV5-1 | NA | CASSDGGNEQYF | TGCGCCAGCAGCGATGGAGGAAACGAGCAGTACTTC
TRBJ2-7 | TRBD2 | TRBV2 | NA | CASGTSGSYEQYF | TGTGCCAGCGGGACTAGCGGTTCCTACGAGCAGTACTTC